These 14 T cell receptor beta chains came from one sample sequenced in a study of OX40 agonist ivuxolimab in advanced cancers. Data came from immunoSEQ multiplex PCR; TCRdb stores just in-frame clones and leaves some out. The repertoire holds 43,000 or so clones, roughly 86% seen once, with 0.95% to 1.1% in the top ten. Here the sequenced sample was CD4+ or CD8+ T cells sorted from blood, taken in a trial of the OX40 agonist ivuxolimab. Every receptor here comes from an adult with an advanced solid tumor such as melanoma, head and neck, liver or kidney cancer.

This chain uses TRBV6-6 with TRBJ2-5; D not certain. V lost 3 bases to trimming and J lost 2 bases, with 10 bases between them. Germline-derived CDR1 and CDR2 are MNHNY and SVGAGI (reference sequence). The CDR3 loop spans 14 amino acids. Here the CDR3 reads CASSYGRTQETQYF. As DNA, the CDR3 is TGTGCCAGCAGTTATGGAAGAACTCAAGAGACCCAGTACTTC.

The V call is TRBV28, the J call TRBJ2-7; 11 bases align to TRBD2. CDR3 length: 16 amino acids. V gave up 4 bases and J gave up 0 bases; unmatched junction bases: 5. Germline CDR1 is MDHEN and CDR2 is SYDVKM. The CDR3 loop is CASSSGLAVSSYEQYF. The CDR3 nucleotides are TGTGCCAGCAGTTCGGGACTAGCGGTTAGCTCCTACGAGCAGTACTTC.

The chain employs TRBV29-1 and TRBJ2-2; D is undetermined. Germline V gives CDR1 SQVTM, CDR2 ANQGSEA. V was cut by 7 bases and J by 4 bases, with 16 bases left in between. CDR3 length equals 14 residues. CDR3 DNA sequence: TGCAGCGCCAGAATCACAGTAACCACCGGGGAGCTGTTTTTT. Its protein product is CSARITVTTGELFF.

This clone came up a few times. This chain uses TRBV5-6 with TRBJ1-4; D is uncertain. Germline V CDR1 and CDR2: SGHDT, YYEEEE. The CDR3 spans 13 residues. Trimming cost V 1 base and J 10 bases, with 11 bases left between them. CDR3 DNA: TGTGCCAGCAGCTTGACCGAGGGAACAAAACTGTTTTTT. This gives the protein CASSLTEGTKLFF.

V usage is TRBV7-2 and J usage is TRBJ2-3; 7 bases fit TRBD2. Trimming at V came to 0 bases and at J to 3 bases, leaving 3 bases not matched to a gene. The length of the CDR3 is 15 residues. The germline CDR1 and CDR2 sequences are SGHTA and FQGNSA. The CDR3 bases are TGTGCCAGCAGCTTAGCGCCGGGAGGAACAGATACGCAGTATTTT. Its translation: CASSLAPGGTDTQYF.

V and J are TRBV9 and TRBJ1-3, with D hard to call. With 6 bases removed from V and 0 bases from J, the gap between germline ends came to 10 bases. CDR1 and CDR2 from the germline V gene are SGDLS and YYNGEE. This CDR3 region has 14 residues. This chain's CDR3 is CASTREGSGNTIYF. CDR3 nucleotide sequence: TGTGCCAGCACCCGGGAGGGCTCTGGAAACACCATATATTTT. Using reference TRBV9 and TRBJ1-3 for the parts outside the CDR3, the full variable domain is DSGVTQTPKHLITATGQRVTLRCSPRSGDLSVYWYQQSLDQGLQFLIQYYNGEERAKGNILERFSAQQFPDLHSELNLSSLELGDSALYFCASTREGSGNTIYFGEGSWLTVV.

The rearrangement uses TRBV27 and TRBJ1-1, with 7 bases aligning to TRBD1. V shed 5 bases, J shed 11 bases, and the junction held 11 bases outside the gene matches. The length of the CDR3 is 13 residues. The germline V gene has CDR1 MNHEY and CDR2 SMNVEV (reference sequence). The CDR3 bases are TGTGCCAGCAGTACCAACAGGGGAGAGGTGGCTTTCTTT. It yields the protein CASSTNRGEVAFF.

The rearrangement links TRBV30 to TRBJ2-2, with D unresolved. The CDR3 contains 14 residues. The germline CDR1 and CDR2 sequences are GTSNPN and SVGIG (reference sequence). Trimming cost V 0 bases and J 8 bases, with 13 bases left between them. The CDR3 coding sequence is TGTGCCTGGAGTGTTGGCTACTCGGGTGGGGAGCTGTTTTTT. Translated, it gives CAWSVGYSGGELFF.

J is TRBJ1-4 and V is TRBV7-9; no definite D call. V lost 2 bases to trimming and J lost 4 bases, with 8 bases between them. This CDR3 contains 14 residues. Germline CDR1 and CDR2: SEHNR and FQNEAQ (reference sequence). CDR3 protein: CASSLNGDNEKLFF. In nucleotides, the CDR3 is TGTGCCAGCAGCTTAAACGGAGATAATGAAAAACTGTTTTTT. The full variable domain, its missing parts supplied by reference TRBV7-9 and TRBJ1-4, is DTGVSQNPRHKITKRGQNVTFRCDPISEHNRLYWYRQTLGQGPEFLTYFQNEAQLEKSRLLSDRFSAERPKGSFSTLEIQRTEQGDSAMYLCASSLNGDNEKLFFGSGTQLSVL.

The chain employs TRBV6-1 and TRBJ1-5; tentatively, D is TRBD1 (5 bases). CDR1 and CDR2 (germline): MNHNS, SASEGT. This CDR3 contains 15 residues. Trimming removed 5 bases at V and 7 bases at J, with 18 bases between. This CDR3 reads CASSPIEQAWQPQHF. As DNA, the CDR3 is TGTGCCAGCAGTCCCATAGAACAGGCCTGGCAGCCCCAGCATTTT.

This rearrangement joins TRBV30 to TRBJ1-2; D gene unclear. The germline CDR1 and CDR2 sequences are GTSNPN and SVGIG (reference sequence). The CDR3 spans 13 residues. The germline V and J ends were trimmed by 0 bases and 2 bases, with 7 bases remaining between them. The CDR3 DNA is TGTGCCTGGAGTGTGGATCCAAACTATGGCTACACCTTC. Encoded protein: CAWSVDPNYGYTF.

The chain recombines TRBV6-1 with TRBJ2-7; D ambiguous. The CDR3 loop spans 13 amino acids. Looked up from germline, CDR1 is MNHNS and CDR2 is SASEGT. Trimming cost V 3 bases and J 9 bases, with 15 bases left between them. In nucleotides, the CDR3 is TGTGCCAGCAGTGACCCGGGTTTAATGGGGCAGTACTTC. Its protein is CASSDPGLMGQYF.

The chain uses TRBV5-6 and TRBJ2-5; D unclear. The CDR3 has 14 residues. V was trimmed by 3 bases and J by 2 bases, leaving 11 bases between them. Germline CDR1 and CDR2: SGHDT and YYEEEE. CDR3 sequence reads: CASSSIGPQETQYF. The CDR3 nucleotides are TGTGCCAGCAGCTCGATAGGGCCACAAGAGACCCAGTACTTC.

The chain recombines TRBV10-3 with TRBJ1-2; D is unclear. The V gene lost 6 bases and the J gene lost 6 bases, with 14 bases spanning the gap. Germline values: CDR1 ENHRY, CDR2 SYGVKD. This CDR3 region has 13 residues. The DNA for the CDR3 is TGTGCCATCAGAGCACTGGACGGGCATGGCTACACCTTC. The encoded protein is CAIRALDGHGYTF.